A selection of T cell receptor beta chains follows, all from one sample in a study of T-cell reconstitution after alpha-beta-depleted transplantation in children. TCRdb re-analysed the PCR reads in MiXCR, keeping a single row per CDR3 protein. The sample has 230,000 or so distinct CDR3 sequences, more than 10% seen once. The sample in question was PBMCs from the stem cell graft donor, obtained from the stem cell graft. These receptors came from a human donor who donated a stem cell graft to a child with acute lymphoblastic leukemia. Each CDR3 is given with its conserved first and last residue. Fields, in order: V gene, J gene, CDR3 protein.

TRBV10-3	TRBJ2-7	CAISESIGSDLQRGRAYEQYF
TRBV4-2	TRBJ2-7	CASSQGTGAGEQYF
TRBV4-2	TRBJ1-5	CASSQDEWLGQGQGQPQHF
TRBV6-1	TRBJ2-5	CASRVRVPETQYF
TRBV12-3/TRBV12-4	TRBJ1-1	CASSLGDSRLLEAFF
TRBV6-2/TRBV6-3	TRBJ2-7	CASSATGELLHEQYF
TRBV20-1	TRBJ2-7	CSARKAPAGGTLYEQYF
TRBV27	TRBJ2-7	CASSGGSSTYEQYF
TRBV25-1	TRBJ1-2	CASSVASNGYTF
TRBV7-9	TRBJ2-1	CASSREEGTRGNEQFF
TRBV29-1	TRBJ2-7	CSVEDPSRDRGYEQYF
TRBV5-6	TRBJ2-6	CASSFLDRELPGANVLTF
TRBV18	TRBJ1-5	CASSPPGQLNQPQHF
TRBV5-1	TRBJ2-2	CASSLRDPTGELFF
TRBV6-5	TRBJ2-7	CASSYSRAPKTEQYF
TRBV6-4	TRBJ2-1	CASSETSGRANEQFF
TRBV24-1	TRBJ2-1	CATSDSTGLDEQFF
TRBV11-2	TRBJ1-4	CASSLSTGTNEKLFF
TRBV12-3/TRBV12-4	TRBJ2-4	CASSLRQGAKNIQYF
TRBV9	TRBJ1-6	CASSTRSQGANSPLHF
TRBV7-9	TRBJ2-7	CASSRPGSYEQYF
TRBV19	TRBJ2-7	CAIMDGFGEQYF
TRBV5-5	TRBJ2-5	CASSFILERGETQYF
TRBV11-2	TRBJ1-3	CASQGGPSGNTIYF
TRBV10-3	TRBJ1-6	CAIRADLRSSPLHF
TRBV29-1	TRBJ1-2	CSVEDPAGMNNYGYTF
TRBV7-8	TRBJ2-3	CASSSTGQGLGTDTQYF
TRBV6-5	TRBJ1-1	CASSNIRGLYTEAFF
TRBV6-5	TRBJ1-3	CASNSGNTIYF
TRBV24-1	TRBJ2-2	CATSGAGEGELFF
TRBV27	TRBJ2-5	CASSFSGQGETQYF
TRBV18	TRBJ2-6	CASSPRPSGANVLTF
TRBV28	TRBJ2-5	CASSHLSTGTDETQYF
TRBV3-1	TRBJ2-3	CASSFNTGGGEDTQYF
TRBV7-2	TRBJ2-5	CASSLPFGETQYF
TRBV20-1	TRBJ2-5	CSARRGGETQYF
TRBV7-8	TRBJ1-3	CASRVEQGREGTIYF
TRBV30	TRBJ2-6	CAWSLEAAITSGANVLTF
TRBV10-3	TRBJ2-1	CAISPSLNEQFF
TRBV4-3	TRBJ1-2	CASSTQGNYGYTF
TRBV6-5	TRBJ2-1	CASSYRAVVMLSYNEQFF
TRBV5-1	TRBJ1-2	CASSGGLRLANYGYTF
TRBV7-2	TRBJ2-7	CASSLDPRSSYEQYF
TRBV27	TRBJ1-3	CASSLSAGPGNTIYF
TRBV5-1	TRBJ2-3	CASSQGGRPYTDTQYF
TRBV10-3	TRBJ1-2	CAISTGYGYTF
TRBV6-5	TRBJ1-2	CASSSDPTLGYTF
TRBV18	TRBJ2-7	CASSDRAPGYEQYF
TRBV20-1	TRBJ2-5	CSARSYQETQYF
TRBV3-1	TRBJ2-7	CASSQSFYEQYF
TRBV11-2	TRBJ2-4	CASSAGLYRPKNIQYF
TRBV7-2	TRBJ2-5	CASSLSHTGGAETQYF
TRBV20-1	TRBJ2-5	CSAIRRVPPRETQYF
TRBV20-1	TRBJ1-1	CSASVVRDTEAFF
TRBV6-1	TRBJ1-5	CASRNQGSNQPQHF
TRBV7-2	TRBJ1-2	CASSRTGSQYGYTF
TRBV7-9	TRBJ2-7	CASSLSQGAYEQYF